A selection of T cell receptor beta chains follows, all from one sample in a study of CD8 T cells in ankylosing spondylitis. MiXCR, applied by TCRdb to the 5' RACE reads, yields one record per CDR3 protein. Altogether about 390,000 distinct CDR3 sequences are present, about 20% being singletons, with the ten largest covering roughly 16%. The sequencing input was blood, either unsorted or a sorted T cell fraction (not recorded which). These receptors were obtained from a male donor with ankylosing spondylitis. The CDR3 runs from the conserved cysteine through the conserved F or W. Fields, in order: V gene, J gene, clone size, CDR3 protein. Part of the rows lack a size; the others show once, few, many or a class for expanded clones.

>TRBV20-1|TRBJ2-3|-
CSARAGNRGREDTQYF
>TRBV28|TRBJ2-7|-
CASRSGTSPPRRSREQYF
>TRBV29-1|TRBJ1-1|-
CSVVTQNTEAFF
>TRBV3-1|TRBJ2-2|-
CASSQDPPRELFF
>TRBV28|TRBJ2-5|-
CASSPLGPWETQYF
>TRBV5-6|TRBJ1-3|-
CASSLDRFAGNTIYF
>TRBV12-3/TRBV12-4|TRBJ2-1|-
CASSPTGHSYNEQFF
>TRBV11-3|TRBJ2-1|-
CASSNRSGRGNEQFF
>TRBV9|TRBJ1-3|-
CASSATSSSGNTIYF
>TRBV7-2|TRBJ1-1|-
CASSLVGSLVFF
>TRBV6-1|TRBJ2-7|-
CASSHTSGRYEQYF
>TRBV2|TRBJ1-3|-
CASSDFEVGNTIYF
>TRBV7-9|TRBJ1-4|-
CASSLHGATNEKLFF
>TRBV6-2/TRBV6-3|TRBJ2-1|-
CASSLLAGGFSNEQFF
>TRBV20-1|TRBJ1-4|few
CSARAGLPTATNEKLFF
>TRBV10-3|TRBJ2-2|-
CATFPGNTGELFF
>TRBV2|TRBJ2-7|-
CASSEGGRSSYEQYF
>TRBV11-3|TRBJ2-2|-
CASSPRTWEGGELFF
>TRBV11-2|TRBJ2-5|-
CASSYAGYQETQYF
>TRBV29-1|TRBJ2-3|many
CSVEKLAGSTDTQYF
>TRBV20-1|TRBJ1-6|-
CSARAPGGPLHF
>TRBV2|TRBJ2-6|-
CASSRDRGSGANVLTF
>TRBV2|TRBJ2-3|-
CASSARQGSTDTQYF
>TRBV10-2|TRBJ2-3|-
CASSLGAAGGTDTQYF
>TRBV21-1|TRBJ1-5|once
CAPWTVSLNQPQHF
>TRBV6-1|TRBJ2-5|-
CASTLASGAGETQYF
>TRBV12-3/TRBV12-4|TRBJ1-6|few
CASSLTASYNSPLHF
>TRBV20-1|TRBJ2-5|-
CSARDGGRDETQYF
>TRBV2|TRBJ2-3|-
CASSARTRADTQYF
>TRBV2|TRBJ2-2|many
CASLGRLNTGELFF
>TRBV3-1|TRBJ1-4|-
CASSPDRDGDEKLFF
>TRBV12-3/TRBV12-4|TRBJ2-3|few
CASSGPGLGTDTQYF
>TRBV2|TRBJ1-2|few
CASRFPGQGGYTF
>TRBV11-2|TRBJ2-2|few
CASSFWDAVHTGELFF
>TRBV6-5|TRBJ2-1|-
CASSYSPSSGIYNEQFF
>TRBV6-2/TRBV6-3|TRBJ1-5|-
CASRSLMTWGRSNQPQHF
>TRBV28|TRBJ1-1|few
CASIPTRPGDAFF
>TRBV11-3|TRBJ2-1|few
CASSLLTELGEQFF
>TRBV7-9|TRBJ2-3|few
CASSLAWAPPKDTQYF
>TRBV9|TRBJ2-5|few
CASSASGTREETQYF
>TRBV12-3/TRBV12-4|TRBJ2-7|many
CASTLSGTSGIGRYF
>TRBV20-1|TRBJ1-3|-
CSGRNTIYF
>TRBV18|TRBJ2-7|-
CASSPGQVTYEQYF
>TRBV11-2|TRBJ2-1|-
CASSLDLVAEQFF